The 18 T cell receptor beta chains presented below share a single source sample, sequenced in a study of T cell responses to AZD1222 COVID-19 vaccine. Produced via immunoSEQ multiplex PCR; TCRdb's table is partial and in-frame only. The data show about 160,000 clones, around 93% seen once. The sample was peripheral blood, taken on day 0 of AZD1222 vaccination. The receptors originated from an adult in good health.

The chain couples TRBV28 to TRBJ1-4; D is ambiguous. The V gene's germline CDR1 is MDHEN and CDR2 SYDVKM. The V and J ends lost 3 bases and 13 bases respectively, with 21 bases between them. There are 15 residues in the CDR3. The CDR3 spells CASSLTSVGRAVLFF. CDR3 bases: TGTGCCAGCAGTTTGACGAGTGTGGGTCGAGCAGTACTGTTTTTT.

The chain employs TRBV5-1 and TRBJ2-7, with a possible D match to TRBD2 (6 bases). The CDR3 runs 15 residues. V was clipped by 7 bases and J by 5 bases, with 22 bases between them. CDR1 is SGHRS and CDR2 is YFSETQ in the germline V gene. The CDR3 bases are TGCGCCAGCTCGTCGTCTGGAGGGGTTACGGACGAGCAGTACTTC. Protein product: CASSSSGGVTDEQYF.

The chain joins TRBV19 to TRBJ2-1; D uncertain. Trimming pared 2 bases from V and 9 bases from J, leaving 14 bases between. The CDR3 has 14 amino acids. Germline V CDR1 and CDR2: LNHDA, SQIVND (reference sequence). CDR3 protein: CASSIRTLVSEQFF. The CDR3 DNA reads TGTGCCAGTAGTATACGGACCCTAGTGAGTGAGCAGTTCTTC.

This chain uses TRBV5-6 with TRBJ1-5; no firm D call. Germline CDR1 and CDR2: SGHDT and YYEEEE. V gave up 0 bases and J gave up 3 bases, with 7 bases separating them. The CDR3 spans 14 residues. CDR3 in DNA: TGTGCCAGCAGCTTGGTGGGAACCAATCAGCCCCAGCATTTT. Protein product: CASSLVGTNQPQHF.

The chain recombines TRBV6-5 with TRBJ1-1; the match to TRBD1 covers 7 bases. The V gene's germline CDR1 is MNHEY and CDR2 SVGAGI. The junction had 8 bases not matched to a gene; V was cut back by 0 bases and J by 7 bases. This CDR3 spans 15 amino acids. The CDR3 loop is CASSYSNRGRGEAFF. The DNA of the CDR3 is TGTGCCAGCAGTTACTCGAATAGGGGGCGCGGTGAAGCTTTCTTT.

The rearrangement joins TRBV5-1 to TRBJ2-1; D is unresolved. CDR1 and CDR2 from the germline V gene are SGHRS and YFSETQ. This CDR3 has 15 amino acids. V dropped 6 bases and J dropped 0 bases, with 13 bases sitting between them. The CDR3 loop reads CASTPSRSSYNEQFF. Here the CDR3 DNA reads TGCGCCAGCACCCCCTCGCGGAGCTCCTACAATGAGCAGTTCTTC.

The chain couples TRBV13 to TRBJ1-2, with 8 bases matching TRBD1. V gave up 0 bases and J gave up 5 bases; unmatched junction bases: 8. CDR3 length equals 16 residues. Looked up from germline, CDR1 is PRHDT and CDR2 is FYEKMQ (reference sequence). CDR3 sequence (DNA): TGTGCCAGCAGCTTAGGCTCCGGACAGGGTGTTTATGGCTACACCTTC. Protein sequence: CASSLGSGQGVYGYTF.

The CDR3 nucleotides are TGTGCCAGCAGCTTCTCGGGGGCCTCTACAGATACGCAGTATTTT. This codes for CASSFSGASTDTQYF. This rearrangement joins TRBV7-8 to TRBJ2-3; D is possibly TRBD1 or TRBD2 (6 bases each). Germline lookup yields CDR1 SGHVS and CDR2 FQNEAQ. Trimming removed 3 bases at V and 3 bases at J, with 13 bases between. This CDR3 region has 15 residues.

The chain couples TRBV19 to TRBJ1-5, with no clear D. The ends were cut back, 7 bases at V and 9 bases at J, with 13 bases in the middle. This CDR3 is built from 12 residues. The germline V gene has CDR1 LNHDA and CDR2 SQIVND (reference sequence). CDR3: CASKSPGGPQHF. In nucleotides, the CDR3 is TGTGCCAGTAAATCCCCGGGAGGGCCCCAGCATTTT.

CDR3 sequence reads: CASSYISGEQYF. The CDR3 DNA reads TGTGCCAGCAGTTACATTAGCGGGGAGCAGTACTTC. The chain couples TRBV6-5 to TRBJ2-7; 7 bases align to TRBD2. CDR1 and CDR2 from the germline V gene are MNHEY and SVGAGI. The V and J ends lost 2 bases and 7 bases, in that order; junction bases with no gene match: 2. CDR3 length equals 12 residues.

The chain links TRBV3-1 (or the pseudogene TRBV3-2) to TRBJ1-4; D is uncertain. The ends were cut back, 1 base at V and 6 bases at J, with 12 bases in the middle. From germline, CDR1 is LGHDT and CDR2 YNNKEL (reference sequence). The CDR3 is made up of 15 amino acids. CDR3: CASSQVPRAHEKLFF. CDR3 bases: TGTGCCAGCAGCCAAGTTCCAAGGGCTCATGAAAAACTGTTTTTT.

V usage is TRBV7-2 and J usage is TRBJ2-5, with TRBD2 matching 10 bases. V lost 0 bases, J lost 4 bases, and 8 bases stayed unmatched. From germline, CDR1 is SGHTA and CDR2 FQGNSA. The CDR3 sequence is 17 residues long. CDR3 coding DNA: TGTGCCAGCAGCTTAGCGAGCGGGAGGGCCCGGGGAGAGACCCAGTACTTC. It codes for CASSLASGRARGETQYF.

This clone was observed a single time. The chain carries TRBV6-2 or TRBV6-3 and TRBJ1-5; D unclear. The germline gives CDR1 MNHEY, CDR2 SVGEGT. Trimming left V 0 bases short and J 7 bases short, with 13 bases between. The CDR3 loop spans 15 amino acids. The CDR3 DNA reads TGTGCCAGCAGTTACTCGAGGCAGATCGGGCAGCCCCAGCATTTT. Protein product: CASSYSRQIGQPQHF.

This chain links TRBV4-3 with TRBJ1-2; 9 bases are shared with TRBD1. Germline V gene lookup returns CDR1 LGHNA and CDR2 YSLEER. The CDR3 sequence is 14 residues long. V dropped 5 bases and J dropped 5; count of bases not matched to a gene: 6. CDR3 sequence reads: CASSYTGTGYGYTF. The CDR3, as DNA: TGCGCCAGCAGCTATACCGGGACAGGGTATGGCTACACCTTC.

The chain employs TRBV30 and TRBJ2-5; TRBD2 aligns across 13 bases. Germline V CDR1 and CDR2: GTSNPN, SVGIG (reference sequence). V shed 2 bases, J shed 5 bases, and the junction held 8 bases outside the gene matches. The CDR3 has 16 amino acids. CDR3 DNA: TGTGCCTGGAGTTCACTAGCGGGAGGGCCGTGGGAGACCCAGTACTTC. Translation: CAWSSLAGGPWETQYF.

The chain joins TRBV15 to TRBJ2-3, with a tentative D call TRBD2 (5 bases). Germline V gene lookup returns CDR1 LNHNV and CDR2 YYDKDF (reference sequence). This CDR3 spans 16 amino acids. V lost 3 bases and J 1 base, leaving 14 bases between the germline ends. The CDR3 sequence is CATSRIIAGGTDTQYF. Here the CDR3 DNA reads TGTGCCACCAGCAGGATCATCGCCGGGGGCACAGATACGCAGTATTTT.

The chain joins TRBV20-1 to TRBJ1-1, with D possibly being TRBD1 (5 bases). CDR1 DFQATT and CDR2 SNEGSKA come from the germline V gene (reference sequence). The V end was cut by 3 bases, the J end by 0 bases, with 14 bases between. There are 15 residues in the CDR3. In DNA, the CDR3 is TGCAGTGCTAGTAAGGGCAGGGCCCTGAACACTGAAGCTTTCTTT. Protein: CSASKGRALNTEAFF.

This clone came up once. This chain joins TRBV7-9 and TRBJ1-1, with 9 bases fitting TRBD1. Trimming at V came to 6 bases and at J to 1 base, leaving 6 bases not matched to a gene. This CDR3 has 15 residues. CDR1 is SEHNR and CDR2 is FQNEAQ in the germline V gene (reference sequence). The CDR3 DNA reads TGTGCCAGCAGTCATGGGGGACAGGGGAACACTGAAGCTTTCTTT. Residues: CASSHGGQGNTEAFF.